The 18 T cell receptor beta chains below come from one sample, sequenced in a study of OX40 agonist ivuxolimab in advanced cancers. The assay was immunoSEQ multiplex PCR, and TCRdb's table has in-frame clones only and misses some. The table records nearly 50,000 clones, about nine tenths of them present only once. This specimen consisted of CD4+ or CD8+ T cells sorted from blood, obtained in a trial of the OX40 agonist ivuxolimab. These receptors were taken from an adult with an advanced solid tumor such as melanoma, head and neck, liver or kidney cancer.

For the CDR3, the DNA is TGTGCCAGCAGTGAACCGACAGTTCGTAATCAGCCCCAGCATTTT. It is translated as CASSEPTVRNQPQHF. The J gene is TRBJ1-5, the V gene TRBV6-1; a possible D gene is TRBD1 (5 bases). The CDR3 length is 15 residues. The V gene lost 2 bases and the J gene lost 4 bases, with 12 bases spanning the gap. Per the germline V gene, CDR1 is MNHNS and CDR2 is SASEGT.

CDR3 sequence: CARSAQRDSEAFF. Here the CDR3 DNA reads TGTGCCCGATCAGCGCAGAGGGATTCTGAAGCTTTCTTT. The chain is built from TRBV30 and TRBJ1-1; D gene unclear. V lost 8 bases to trimming and J lost 6 bases, with 19 bases between them. Germline V lookup: CDR1 GTSNPN, CDR2 SVGIG (reference sequence). The CDR3 loop spans 13 amino acids.

The rearrangement uses TRBV6-5 and TRBJ1-2; TRBD1 might be the D (6 bases). Trimming took 5 bases from V and 5 from J, leaving 15 bases between them. This CDR3 has 14 amino acids. The germline V gene encodes CDR1 MNHEY and CDR2 SVGAGI. CDR3 DNA sequence: TGTGCCAGCAGTACTTACCCAGGACAGTATGGCTACACCTTC. Its protein product is CASSTYPGQYGYTF.

V usage is TRBV29-1 and J usage is TRBJ2-5, with D possibly being TRBD1 or TRBD2 (6 bases each). CDR1 and CDR2 (germline): SQVTM, ANQGSEA. The CDR3 spans 13 residues. Trimming removed 0 bases from V and 5 bases from J, with 10 bases in between. The CDR3 coding sequence is TGCAGCGTTGAAGACGGGGGCCGTGAGACCCAGTACTTC. Its translation is CSVEDGGRETQYF.

The chain carries TRBV2 and TRBJ1-1; a possible D gene is TRBD1 (5 bases). V shed 9 bases and J shed 0 bases, with 8 bases lying between them. In germline, CDR1 is SNHLY, CDR2 FYNNEI. CDR3 length: 12 amino acids. The CDR3 loop reads CASRTLNTEAFF. The CDR3, as DNA: TGTGCCAGTAGGACACTGAACACTGAAGCTTTCTTT. Full variable domain (outside the CDR3, taken from reference TRBV2 and TRBJ1-1): EPEVTQTPSHQVTQMGQEVILRCVPISNHLYFYWYRQILGQKVEFLVSFYNNEISEKSEIFDDQFSVERPDGSNFTLKIRSTKLEDSAMYFCASRTLNTEAFFGQGTRLTVV.

V gene TRBV4-1 combines with J gene TRBJ2-7; D assignment may be TRBD1 or TRBD2 (5 bases each). This CDR3 is built from 14 residues. Germline V gene data show CDR1 as MGHRA and CDR2 as YSYEKL. Trimming took off 0 bases at V and 2 bases at J, with 8 bases between the two ends. Here the CDR3 DNA reads TGCGCCAGCAGCCAAGAGGGGACGCCCTACGAGCAGTACTTC. Its protein product is CASSQEGTPYEQYF.

The rearrangement uses TRBV25-1 and TRBJ1-2; no definite D call. In germline, CDR1 is MGHDK, CDR2 SYGVNS. Trimming took 4 bases from V and 6 from J, leaving 9 bases between them. The CDR3 has 12 residues. The CDR3 bases are TGTGCCAGCAGTGCCCCCATTGATGGCTACACCTTC. Protein sequence: CASSAPIDGYTF.

The rearrangement joins TRBV5-1 to TRBJ2-7, with TRBD1 matching over 9 bases. Trimming cost V 0 bases and J 3 bases; bases outside gene matches: 4. Germline CDR1 is SGHRS and CDR2 is YFSETQ. The CDR3 covers 15 residues. The CDR3: CASSLGPGQGYEQYF. The CDR3 DNA reads as TGCGCCAGCAGCTTGGGGCCGGGACAGGGCTACGAGCAGTACTTC.

With respect to this clone: A read error may account for a junction end that differs from germline. The CDR3 protein is CASSLSRDQRF. DNA for the CDR3: TGTGCCAGCAGCCTGAGCCGGGACCAACGCTTC. The rearrangement joins TRBV4-2 to TRBJ1-2; TRBD1 might be the D (5 bases). CDR1 is LGHNA and CDR2 is YNFKEQ in the germline V gene. The CDR3 runs to 11 residues.

J is TRBJ2-1 and V is TRBV9; 9 bases line up with TRBD2. CDR3 length: 17 residues. The germline CDR1 and CDR2 sequences are SGDLS and YYNGEE. With V trimmed by 1 base and J by 2 bases, 7 bases remained unmatched. The CDR3 is CASSVKREVVPYNEQFF. As DNA, the CDR3 is TGTGCCAGCAGCGTAAAGCGGGAGGTGGTCCCCTACAATGAGCAGTTCTTC.

The rearrangement joins TRBV6-5 to TRBJ2-2; 11 bases fit TRBD2. Losses at the gene ends were 6 bases for V and 4 bases for J; bases not matched to a gene: 4. CDR3 length: 15 amino acids. The V gene's germline CDR1 is MNHEY and CDR2 SVGAGI. As DNA, the CDR3 is TGTGCCAGCAGCCCGGGACTAGCGGTCACCGGGGAGCTGTTTTTT. This encodes CASSPGLAVTGELFF.

The chain joins TRBV4-2 to TRBJ2-7; D may match TRBD1 or TRBD2 (5 bases each). Trimming left V 2 bases short and J 0 bases short, with 11 bases between. Looked up from germline, CDR1 is LGHNA and CDR2 is YNFKEQ. The CDR3 extends over 15 amino acids. The CDR3 DNA follows: TGTGCCAGCAGCCAAACAACCGGGACCTCCTACGAGCAGTACTTC. It translates to CASSQTTGTSYEQYF.

This clone was observed a single time. The chain couples TRBV19 to TRBJ2-3; D gene ambiguous. Trimming removed 2 bases at V and 1 base at J, with 7 bases between. Germline values: CDR1 LNHDA, CDR2 SQIVND (reference sequence). The CDR3 extends over 14 amino acids. The CDR3: CASSIRAGTDTQYF. The CDR3 DNA sequence: TGTGCCAGTAGTATAAGGGCAGGCACAGATACGCAGTATTTT.

This clone was seen a few times. The chain carries TRBV7-9 and TRBJ1-5, with no clear D. The CDR3 length is 14 residues. Germline values: CDR1 SEHNR, CDR2 FQNEAQ (reference sequence). Trimming removed 6 bases from V and 0 bases from J, with 9 bases in between. The chain's CDR3 is CASSPLGSNQPQHF. The DNA for the CDR3 is TGTGCCAGCAGTCCCTTGGGTAGCAATCAGCCCCAGCATTTT.

CDR3 residues: CASRRQGAGEKLFF. In DNA, the CDR3 is TGCGCCAGCAGGCGACAGGGGGCAGGGGAAAAACTGTTTTTT. The chain combines TRBV4-1 with TRBJ1-4, with 10 bases lining up with TRBD1. This CDR3 has 14 residues. The V and J ends lost 6 bases and 8 bases, in that order; junction bases with no gene match: 6. Looked up from germline, CDR1 is MGHRA and CDR2 is YSYEKL.

This chain links TRBV4-1 with TRBJ2-1; D is ambiguous. This CDR3 region has 16 residues. The germline V gene has CDR1 MGHRA and CDR2 YSYEKL. V dropped 3 bases and J dropped 10 bases, with 22 bases sitting between them. The CDR3 bases are TGCGCCAGCAGCCACCCAGACACGGTTCTTAGTTGGGAGCAGTTCTTC. It translates to CASSHPDTVLSWEQFF.

V and J are TRBV6-5 and TRBJ2-5; D perhaps matches TRBD1 (6 bases). Germline values: CDR1 MNHEY, CDR2 SVGAGI. The V and J ends lost 0 bases and 5 bases respectively, with 16 bases between them. The CDR3 spans 16 residues. For the CDR3, the DNA is TGTGCCAGCAGTTACTCGAAGGGGACAAACTGGGAGACCCAGTACTTC. Its translation: CASSYSKGTNWETQYF.

The genes are TRBV9 and TRBJ2-3; D gene uncertain. From germline, CDR1 is SGDLS and CDR2 YYNGEE. This CDR3 is 12 amino acids long. The V and J ends lost 0 bases and 6 bases respectively, with 5 bases between them. The CDR3, as DNA: TGTGCCAGCAGCGTAGAATCGGATACGCAGTATTTT. It encodes CASSVESDTQYF. Full variable domain (outside the CDR3, taken from reference TRBV9 and TRBJ2-3): DSGVTQTPKHLITATGQRVTLRCSPRSGDLSVYWYQQSLDQGLQFLIQYYNGEERAKGNILERFSAQQFPDLHSELNLSSLELGDSALYFCASSVESDTQYFGPGTRLTVL.